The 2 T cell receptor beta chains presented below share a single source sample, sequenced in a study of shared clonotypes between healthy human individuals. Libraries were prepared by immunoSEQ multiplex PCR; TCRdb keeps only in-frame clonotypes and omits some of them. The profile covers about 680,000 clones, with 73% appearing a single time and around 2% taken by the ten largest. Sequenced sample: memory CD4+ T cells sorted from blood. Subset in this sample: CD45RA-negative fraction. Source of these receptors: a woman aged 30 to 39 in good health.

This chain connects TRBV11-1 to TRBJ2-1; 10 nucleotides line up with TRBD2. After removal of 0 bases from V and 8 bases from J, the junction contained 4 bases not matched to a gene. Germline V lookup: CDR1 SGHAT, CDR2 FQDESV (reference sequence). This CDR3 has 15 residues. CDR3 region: CASSLALAGDDEQFF. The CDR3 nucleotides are TGTGCCAGCAGCTTAGCGCTAGCGGGGGACGATGAGCAGTTCTTC.

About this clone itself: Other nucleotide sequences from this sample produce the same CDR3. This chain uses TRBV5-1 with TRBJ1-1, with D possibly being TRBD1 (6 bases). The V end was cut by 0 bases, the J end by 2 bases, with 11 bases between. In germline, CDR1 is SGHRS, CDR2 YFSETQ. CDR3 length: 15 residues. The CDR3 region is CASSLVDSRNTEAFF. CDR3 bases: TGCGCCAGCAGCTTGGTGGACAGCCGCAACACTGAAGCTTTCTTT.